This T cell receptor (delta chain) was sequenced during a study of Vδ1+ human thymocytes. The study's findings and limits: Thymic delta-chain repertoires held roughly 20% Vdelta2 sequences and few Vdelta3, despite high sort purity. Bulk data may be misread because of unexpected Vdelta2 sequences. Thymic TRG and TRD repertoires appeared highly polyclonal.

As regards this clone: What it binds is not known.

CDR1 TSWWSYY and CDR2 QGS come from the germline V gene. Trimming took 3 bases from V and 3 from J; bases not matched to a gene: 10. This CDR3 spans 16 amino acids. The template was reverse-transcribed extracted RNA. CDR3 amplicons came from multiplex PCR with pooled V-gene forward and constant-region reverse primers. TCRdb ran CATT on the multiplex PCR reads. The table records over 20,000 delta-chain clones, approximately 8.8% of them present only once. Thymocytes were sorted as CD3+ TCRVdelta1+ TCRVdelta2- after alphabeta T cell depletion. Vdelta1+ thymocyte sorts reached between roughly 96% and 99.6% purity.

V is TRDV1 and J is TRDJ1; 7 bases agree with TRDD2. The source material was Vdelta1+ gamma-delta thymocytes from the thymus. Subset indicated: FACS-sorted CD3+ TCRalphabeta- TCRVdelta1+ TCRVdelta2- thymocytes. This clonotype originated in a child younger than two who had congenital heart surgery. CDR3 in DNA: TGTGCTCTTGGGGACCCCCGTCACCTTCCTGCCGATAAACTCATCTTT. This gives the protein CALGDPRHLPADKLIF.